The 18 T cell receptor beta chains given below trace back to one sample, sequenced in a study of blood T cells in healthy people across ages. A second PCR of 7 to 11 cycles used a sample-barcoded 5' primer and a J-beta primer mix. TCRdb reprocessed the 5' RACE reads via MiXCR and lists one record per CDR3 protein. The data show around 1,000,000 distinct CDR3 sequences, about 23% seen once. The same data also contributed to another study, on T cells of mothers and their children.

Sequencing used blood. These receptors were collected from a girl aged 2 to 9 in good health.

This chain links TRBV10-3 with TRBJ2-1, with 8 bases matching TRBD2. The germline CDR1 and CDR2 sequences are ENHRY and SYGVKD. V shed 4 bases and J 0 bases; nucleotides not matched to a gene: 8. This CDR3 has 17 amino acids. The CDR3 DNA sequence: TGTGCCATCAGTGGGCTACTAGCGGCAGACTCCTACAATGAGCAGTTCTTC. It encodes CAISGLLAADSYNEQFF.

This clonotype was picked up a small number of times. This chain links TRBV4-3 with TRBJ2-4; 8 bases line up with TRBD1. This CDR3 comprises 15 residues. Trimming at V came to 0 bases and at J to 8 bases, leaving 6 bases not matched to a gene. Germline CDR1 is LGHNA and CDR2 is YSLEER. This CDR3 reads CASSQDFTGGDIQYF. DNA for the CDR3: TGCGCCAGCAGCCAAGATTTTACAGGGGGAGACATTCAGTACTTC.

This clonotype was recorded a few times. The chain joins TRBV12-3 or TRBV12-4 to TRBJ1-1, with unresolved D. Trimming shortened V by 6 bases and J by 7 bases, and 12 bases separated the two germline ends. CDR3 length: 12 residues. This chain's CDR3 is CASSLTGGEAFF. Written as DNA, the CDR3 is TGTGCCAGCAGCCTGACTGGCGGTGAAGCTTTCTTT.

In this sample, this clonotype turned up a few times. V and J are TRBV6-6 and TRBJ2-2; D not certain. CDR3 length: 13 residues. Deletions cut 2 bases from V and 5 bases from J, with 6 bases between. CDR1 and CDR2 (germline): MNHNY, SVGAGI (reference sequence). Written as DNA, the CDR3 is TGTGCCAGCAGTTACAGCGAGACCGGGGAGCTGTTTTTT. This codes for CASSYSETGELFF.

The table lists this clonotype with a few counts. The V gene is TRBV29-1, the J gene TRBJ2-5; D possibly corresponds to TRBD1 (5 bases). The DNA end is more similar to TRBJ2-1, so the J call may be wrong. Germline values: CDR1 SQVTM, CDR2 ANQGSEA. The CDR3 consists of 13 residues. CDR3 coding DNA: TGCAGCGTTGCGGAAGGGGTGGACAATGAGCAGTTCTTC. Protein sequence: CSVAEGVDNEQFF.

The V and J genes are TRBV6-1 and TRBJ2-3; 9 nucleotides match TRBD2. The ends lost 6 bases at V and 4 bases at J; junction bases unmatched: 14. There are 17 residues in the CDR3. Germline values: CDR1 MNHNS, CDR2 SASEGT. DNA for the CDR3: TGTGCCAGCAGGGGACTAGCTACCTATCTATCCGCAGATACGCAGTATTTT. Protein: CASRGLATYLSADTQYF.

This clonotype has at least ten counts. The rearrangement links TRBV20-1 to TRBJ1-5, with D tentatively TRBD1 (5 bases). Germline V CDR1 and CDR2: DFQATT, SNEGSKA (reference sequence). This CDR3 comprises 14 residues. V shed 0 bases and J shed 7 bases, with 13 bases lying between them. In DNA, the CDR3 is TGCAGTGCTAGAGATATAGGGGTTAGGCAGCCCCAGCATTTT. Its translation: CSARDIGVRQPQHF.

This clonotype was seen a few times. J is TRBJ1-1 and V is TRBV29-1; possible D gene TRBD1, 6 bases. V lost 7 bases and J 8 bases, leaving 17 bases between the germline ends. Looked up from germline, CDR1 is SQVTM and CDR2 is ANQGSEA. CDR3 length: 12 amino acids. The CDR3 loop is CSAVGQSLEAFF. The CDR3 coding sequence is TGCAGCGCTGTAGGACAGTCCCTCGAAGCTTTCTTT.

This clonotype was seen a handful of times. Here the CDR3 DNA reads TGTGCCAGCAGCGTAGGTGGTAGCGCAGGAAACATTCAGTACTTC. This gives the protein CASSVGGSAGNIQYF. The V and J genes are TRBV9 and TRBJ2-4, with D possibly TRBD2 on 5 matching bases. V was pared by 0 bases and J by 6 bases, with 13 bases between. The CDR3 length is 15 residues. Germline V gene lookup returns CDR1 SGDLS and CDR2 YYNGEE.

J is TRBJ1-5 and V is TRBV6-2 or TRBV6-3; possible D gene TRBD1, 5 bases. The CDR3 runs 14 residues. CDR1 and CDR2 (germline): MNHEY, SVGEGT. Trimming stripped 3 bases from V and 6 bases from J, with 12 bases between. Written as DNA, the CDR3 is TGTGCCAGCAGTTATCAGGGCGGCTCTCAGCCCCAGCATTTT. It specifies CASSYQGGSQPQHF.

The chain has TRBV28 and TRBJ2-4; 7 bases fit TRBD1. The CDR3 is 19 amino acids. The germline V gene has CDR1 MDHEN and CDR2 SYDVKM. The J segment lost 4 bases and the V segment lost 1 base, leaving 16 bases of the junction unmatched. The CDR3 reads CASSLSLWGQRKKKNIQYF. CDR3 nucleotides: TGTGCCAGCAGTTTATCCTTGTGGGGACAGAGGAAGAAAAAAAACATTCAGTACTTC.

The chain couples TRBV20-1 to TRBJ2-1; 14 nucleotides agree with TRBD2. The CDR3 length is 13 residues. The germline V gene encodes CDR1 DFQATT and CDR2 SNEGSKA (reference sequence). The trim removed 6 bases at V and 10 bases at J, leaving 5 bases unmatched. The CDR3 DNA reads TGCAGTGCGACTAGCGGGGGGGCGGTCGAGCAGTTCTTC. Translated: CSATSGGAVEQFF.

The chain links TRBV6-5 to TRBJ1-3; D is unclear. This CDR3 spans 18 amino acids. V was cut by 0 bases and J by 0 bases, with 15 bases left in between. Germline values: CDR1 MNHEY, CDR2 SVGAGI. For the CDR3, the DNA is TGTGCCAGCAGTTACTCGGTTCCAACATCCAGCTCTGGAAACACCATATATTTT. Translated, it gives CASSYSVPTSSSGNTIYF.

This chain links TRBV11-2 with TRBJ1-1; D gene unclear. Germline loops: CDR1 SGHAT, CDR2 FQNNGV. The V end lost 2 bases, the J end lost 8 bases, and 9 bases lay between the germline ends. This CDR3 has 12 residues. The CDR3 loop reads CASSLSGLEAFF. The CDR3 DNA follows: TGTGCCAGCAGCTTATCCGGACTGGAAGCTTTCTTT.

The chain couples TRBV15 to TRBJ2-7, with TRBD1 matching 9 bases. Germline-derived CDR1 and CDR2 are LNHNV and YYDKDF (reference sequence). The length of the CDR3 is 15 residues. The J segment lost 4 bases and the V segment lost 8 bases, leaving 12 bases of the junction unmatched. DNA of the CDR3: TGTGCCACCTCTACTTACAGGGGGCCGGCTTACGAGCAGTACTTC. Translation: CATSTYRGPAYEQYF.

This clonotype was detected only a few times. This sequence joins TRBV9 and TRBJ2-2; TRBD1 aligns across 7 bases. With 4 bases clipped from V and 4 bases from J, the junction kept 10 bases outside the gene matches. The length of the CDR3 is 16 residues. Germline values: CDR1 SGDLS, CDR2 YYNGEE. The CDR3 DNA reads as TGTGCCAGCAGCCCGACTTCAGGGGGAATCACCGGGGAGCTGTTTTTT. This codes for CASSPTSGGITGELFF.

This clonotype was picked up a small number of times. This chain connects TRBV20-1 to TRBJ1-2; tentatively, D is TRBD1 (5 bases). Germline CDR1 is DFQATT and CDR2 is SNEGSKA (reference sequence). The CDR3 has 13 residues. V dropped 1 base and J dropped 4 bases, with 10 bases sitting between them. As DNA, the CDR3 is TGCAGTGCTAGAGCCGGGGCCGGCTATGGCTACACCTTC. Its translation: CSARAGAGYGYTF.

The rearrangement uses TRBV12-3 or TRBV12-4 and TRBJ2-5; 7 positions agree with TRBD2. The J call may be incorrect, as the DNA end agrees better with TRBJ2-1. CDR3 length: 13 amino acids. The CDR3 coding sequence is TGTGCCACGGGCCGGGGGGTGGTCAATGAGCAGTTCTTC. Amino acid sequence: CATGRGVVNEQFF.